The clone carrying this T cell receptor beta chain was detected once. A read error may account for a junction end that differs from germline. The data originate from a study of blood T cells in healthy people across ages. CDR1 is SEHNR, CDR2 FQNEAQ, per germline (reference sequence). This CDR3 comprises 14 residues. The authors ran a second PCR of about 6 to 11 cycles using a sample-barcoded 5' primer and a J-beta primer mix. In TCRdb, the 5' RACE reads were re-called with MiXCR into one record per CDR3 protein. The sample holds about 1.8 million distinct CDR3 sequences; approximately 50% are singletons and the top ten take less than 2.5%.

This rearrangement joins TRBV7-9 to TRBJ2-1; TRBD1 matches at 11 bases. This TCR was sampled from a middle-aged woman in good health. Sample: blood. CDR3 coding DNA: TGTGCCAGCAGGGGACAGGGGGACTACAATGGGCAGTTCTTC. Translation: CASRGQGDYNGQFF.